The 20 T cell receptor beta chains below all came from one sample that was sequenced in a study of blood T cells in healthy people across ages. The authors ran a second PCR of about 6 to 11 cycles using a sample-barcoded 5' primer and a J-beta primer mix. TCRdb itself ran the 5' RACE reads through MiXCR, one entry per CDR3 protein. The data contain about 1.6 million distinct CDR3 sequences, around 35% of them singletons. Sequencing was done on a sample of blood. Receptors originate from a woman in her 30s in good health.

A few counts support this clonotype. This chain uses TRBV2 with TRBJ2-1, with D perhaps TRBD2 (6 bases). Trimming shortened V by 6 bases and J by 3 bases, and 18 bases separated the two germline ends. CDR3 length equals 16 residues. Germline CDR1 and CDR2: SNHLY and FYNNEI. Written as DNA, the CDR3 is TGTGCCAGCAGGGACCTAGGAGGGAGAGGCTACAATGAGCAGTTCTTC. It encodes CASRDLGGRGYNEQFF.

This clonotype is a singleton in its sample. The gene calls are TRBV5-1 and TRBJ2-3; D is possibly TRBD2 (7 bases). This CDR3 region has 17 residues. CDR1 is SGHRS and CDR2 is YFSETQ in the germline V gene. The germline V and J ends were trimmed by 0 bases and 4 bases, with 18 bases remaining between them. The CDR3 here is CASSLASKGGAADTQYF. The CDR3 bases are TGCGCCAGCAGCTTGGCCTCCAAAGGGGGGGCCGCAGATACGCAGTATTTT.

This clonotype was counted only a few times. CDR3: CSALPGLAGAYEQYF. DNA of the CDR3: TGCAGTGCGCTCCCGGGACTAGCGGGGGCATACGAGCAGTACTTC. The rearrangement uses TRBV20-1 and TRBJ2-7; 14 bases align to TRBD2. Looked up from germline, CDR1 is DFQATT and CDR2 is SNEGSKA (reference sequence). The CDR3 spans 15 residues. Trimming removed 6 bases from V and 4 bases from J; junction bases left unmatched: 8.

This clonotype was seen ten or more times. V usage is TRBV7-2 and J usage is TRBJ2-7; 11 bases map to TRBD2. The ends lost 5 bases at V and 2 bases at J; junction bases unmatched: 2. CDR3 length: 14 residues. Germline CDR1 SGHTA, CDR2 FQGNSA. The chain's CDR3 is CASSMGLAAYEQYF. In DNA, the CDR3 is TGTGCCAGCAGCATGGGACTAGCGGCCTACGAGCAGTACTTC.

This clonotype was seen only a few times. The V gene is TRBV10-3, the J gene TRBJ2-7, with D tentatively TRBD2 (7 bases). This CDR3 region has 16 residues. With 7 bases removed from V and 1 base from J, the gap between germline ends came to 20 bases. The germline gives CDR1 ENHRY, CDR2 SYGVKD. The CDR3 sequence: CAITPKGGAASYEQYF. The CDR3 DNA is TGTGCCATCACCCCAAAGGGGGGGGCCGCATCCTACGAGCAGTACTTC.

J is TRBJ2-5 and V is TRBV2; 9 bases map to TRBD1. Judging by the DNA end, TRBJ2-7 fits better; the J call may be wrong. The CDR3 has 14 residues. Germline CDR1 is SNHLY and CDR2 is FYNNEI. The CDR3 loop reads CASRSPGQGYEQYF. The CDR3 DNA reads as TGTGCCAGCAGATCTCCGGGACAGGGCTACGAGCAGTACTTC.

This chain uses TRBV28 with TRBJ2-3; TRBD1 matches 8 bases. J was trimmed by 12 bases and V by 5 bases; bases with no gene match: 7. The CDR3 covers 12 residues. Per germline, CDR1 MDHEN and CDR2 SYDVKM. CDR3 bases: TGTGCCAGCAGTCCCCCGGGACAGGCTCAGTATTTT. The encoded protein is CASSPPGQAQYF.

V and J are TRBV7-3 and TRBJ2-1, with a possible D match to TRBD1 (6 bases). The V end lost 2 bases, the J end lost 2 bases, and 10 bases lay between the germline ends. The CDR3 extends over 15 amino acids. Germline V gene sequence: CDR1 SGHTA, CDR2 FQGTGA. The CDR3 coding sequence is TGTGCCAGCAGCTTAGGACAGTCCGCCTACAATGAGCAGTTCTTC. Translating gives CASSLGQSAYNEQFF.

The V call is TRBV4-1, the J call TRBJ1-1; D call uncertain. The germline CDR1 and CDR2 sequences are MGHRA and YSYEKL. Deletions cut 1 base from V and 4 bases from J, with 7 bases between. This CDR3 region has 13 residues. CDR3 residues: CASSQGWTTEAFF. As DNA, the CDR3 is TGCGCCAGCAGCCAAGGGTGGACCACTGAAGCTTTCTTT.

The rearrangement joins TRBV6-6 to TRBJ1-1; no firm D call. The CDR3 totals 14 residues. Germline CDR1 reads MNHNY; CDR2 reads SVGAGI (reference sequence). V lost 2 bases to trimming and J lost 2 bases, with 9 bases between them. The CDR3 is CASSYIAGNTEAFF. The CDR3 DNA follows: TGTGCCAGCAGTTACATTGCGGGCAACACTGAAGCTTTCTTT.

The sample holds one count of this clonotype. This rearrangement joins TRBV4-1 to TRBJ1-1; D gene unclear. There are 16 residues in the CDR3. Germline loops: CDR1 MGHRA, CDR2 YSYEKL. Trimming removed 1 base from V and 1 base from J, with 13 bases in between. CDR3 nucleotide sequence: TGCGCCAGCAGCCAAGGGGTACTCCAAAAGAACACTGAAGCTTTCTTT. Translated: CASSQGVLQKNTEAFF.

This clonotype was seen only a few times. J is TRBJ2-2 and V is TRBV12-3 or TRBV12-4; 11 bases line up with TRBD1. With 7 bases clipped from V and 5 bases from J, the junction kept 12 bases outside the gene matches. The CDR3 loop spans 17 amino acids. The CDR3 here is CASTKTRTGGLTGELFF. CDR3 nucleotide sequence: TGTGCCAGCACCAAAACCCGGACAGGGGGCTTAACCGGGGAGCTGTTTTTT.

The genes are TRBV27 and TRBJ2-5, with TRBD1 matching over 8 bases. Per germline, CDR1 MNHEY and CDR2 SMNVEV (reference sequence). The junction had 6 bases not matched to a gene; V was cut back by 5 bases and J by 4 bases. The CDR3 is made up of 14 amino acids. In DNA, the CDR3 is TGTGCCAGCAGTCACCGACAGGGGAGAGAGACCCAGTACTTC. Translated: CASSHRQGRETQYF.

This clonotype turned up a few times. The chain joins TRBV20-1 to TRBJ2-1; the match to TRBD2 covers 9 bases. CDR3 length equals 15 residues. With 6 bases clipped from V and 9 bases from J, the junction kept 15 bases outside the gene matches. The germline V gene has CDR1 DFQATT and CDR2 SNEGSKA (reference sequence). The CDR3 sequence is CSAQVIAGEGGEQFF. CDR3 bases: TGCAGTGCCCAGGTTATAGCGGGAGAGGGCGGTGAGCAGTTCTTC.

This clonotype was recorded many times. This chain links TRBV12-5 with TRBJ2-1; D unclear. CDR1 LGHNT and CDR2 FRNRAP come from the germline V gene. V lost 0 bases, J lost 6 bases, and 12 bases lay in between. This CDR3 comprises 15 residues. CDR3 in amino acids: CASGLVSRGLNEQFF. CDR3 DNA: TGTGCTAGTGGTTTGGTGTCTCGCGGTCTCAATGAGCAGTTCTTC.

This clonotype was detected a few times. The CDR3 spells CAIMGSTDTQYF. The CDR3 nucleotides are TGTGCCATCATGGGGAGCACAGATACGCAGTATTTT. V is TRBV10-3 and J is TRBJ2-3; D not resolved. The CDR3 contains 12 residues. The ends were cut back, 7 bases at V and 0 bases at J, with 5 bases in the middle. The germline V gene has CDR1 ENHRY and CDR2 SYGVKD.

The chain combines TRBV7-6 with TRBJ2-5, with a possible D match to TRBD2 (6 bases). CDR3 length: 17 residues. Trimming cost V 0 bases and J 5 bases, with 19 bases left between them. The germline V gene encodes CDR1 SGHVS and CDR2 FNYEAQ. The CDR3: CASSLALGLGTWETQYF. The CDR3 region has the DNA TGTGCCAGCAGCTTAGCCTTGGGGTTGGGGACTTGGGAGACCCAGTACTTC.

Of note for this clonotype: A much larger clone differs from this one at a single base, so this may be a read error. The CDR3 loop is CASSSWLAASGASVLTF. CDR3 nucleotide sequence: TGTGCCAGCAGTTCTTGGCTAGCGGCTTCTGGGGCCAGCGTCCTGACTTTC. The chain joins TRBV6-2 or TRBV6-3 to TRBJ2-6; 7 nucleotides align to TRBD2. Germline CDR1 is MNHEY and CDR2 is SVGEGT. The CDR3 has 17 residues.

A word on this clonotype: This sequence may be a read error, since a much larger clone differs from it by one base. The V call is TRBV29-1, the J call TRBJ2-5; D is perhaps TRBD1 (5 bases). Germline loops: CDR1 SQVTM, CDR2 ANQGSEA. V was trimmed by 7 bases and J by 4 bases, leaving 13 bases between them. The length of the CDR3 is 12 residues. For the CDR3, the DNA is TGCAGCGCTGACAGTTCTCGAGAGACCCAGTACTTC. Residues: CSADSSRETQYF.

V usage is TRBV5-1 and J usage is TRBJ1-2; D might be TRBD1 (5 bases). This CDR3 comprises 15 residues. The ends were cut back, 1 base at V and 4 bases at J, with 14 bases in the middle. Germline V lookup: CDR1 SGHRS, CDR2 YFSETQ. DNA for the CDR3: TGCGCCAGCAGCTTGAATCAGGGAAGGGGCTATGGCTACACCTTC. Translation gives CASSLNQGRGYGYTF.